The entry that follows covers one T cell receptor (beta chain) sequence. Its antigen remains unidentified. The same CDR3 also results from other DNA sequences found in this sample. Only CD45RO-negative cells positively selected for CCR7 counted as naive CD8 cells, so terminally differentiated effector memory CD45RA+ cells were excluded. This entry belongs to a study of shared clonotypes between healthy human individuals. Overall study: The plates for each donor numbered three CD4 naive, three CD4 memory, two CD8 naive and one CD8 memory. Study conclusions and caveats: Relative to their counterparts shared across all four donors, non-shared clonotypes exhibited diminished generation probabilities.

Germline loops: CDR1 MNHEY, CDR2 SMNVEV (reference sequence). The CDR3 contains 13 residues. Trimming shortened V by 3 bases and J by 5 bases, and 7 bases separated the two germline ends. Samples underwent the assay at deep level. It was 200 to 250 ng DNA, about 30,000 T cell genomes, that sorted-subset replicate PCRs used. TCRdb's table, derived via immunoSEQ multiplex PCR, lists solely in-frame clones and lacks some. The sample consists of roughly 850,000 clones, just over 95% of them appearing once. The rearrangement joins TRBV27 to TRBJ2-2; D gene unclear. The receptor comes from a man between 25 and 39 years old in good health. Material for sequencing was naive CD8+ T cells sorted from blood. CDR3 loop: CASSFSGTGELFF. DNA of the CDR3: TGTGCCAGCAGTTTTTCTGGGACCGGGGAGCTGTTTTTT.